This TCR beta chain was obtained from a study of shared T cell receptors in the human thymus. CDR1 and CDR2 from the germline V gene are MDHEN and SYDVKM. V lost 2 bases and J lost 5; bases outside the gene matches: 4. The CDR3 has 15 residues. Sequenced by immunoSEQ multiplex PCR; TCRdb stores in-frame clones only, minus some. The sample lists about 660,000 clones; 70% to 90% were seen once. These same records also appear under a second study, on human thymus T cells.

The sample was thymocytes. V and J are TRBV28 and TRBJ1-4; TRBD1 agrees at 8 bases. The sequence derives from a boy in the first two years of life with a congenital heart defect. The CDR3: CASSLSWTGNEKLFF. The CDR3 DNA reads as TGTGCCAGCAGTTTAAGCTGGACAGGGAATGAAAAACTGTTTTTT.